The 2 T cell receptor beta chains listed next were all sequenced from one sample in a study of beta chain features in type 1 diabetes. These receptors lack a known antigen. Expressed TCRB transcripts were sequenced after all isolated RNA was converted to cDNA. TCRdb keeps only in-frame clones here, not all; method: immunoSEQ multiplex PCR. The data contain 600,000 to 700,000 clones, 9.5% to 15% of them seen just once; the ten biggest clones take up more than 0.095%. Study-level results: When Type 1 diabetes patients were examined, their TCRB CDR3s proved moderately but significantly shorter in all four CD4+ subsets.

The sample taken for sequencing was naive CD4+ T cells from blood. Every receptor here comes from a man aged 25 to 45 with type 1 diabetes.

A word on this clone: This specimen includes other DNA sequences encoding the same CDR3. This rearrangement joins TRBV7-9 to TRBJ1-5; 7 nucleotides align to TRBD1. CDR3 length equals 15 residues. Trimming took 3 bases from V and 2 from J; bases not matched to a gene: 4. Germline lookup yields CDR1 SEHNR and CDR2 FQNEAQ (reference sequence). Here the CDR3 DNA reads TGTGCCAGCAGCTTCGGGCAGGGGGGCAATCAGCCCCAGCATTTT. Protein sequence: CASSFGQGGNQPQHF.

The chain recombines TRBV19 with TRBJ2-2, with 7 bases matching TRBD2. Looked up from germline, CDR1 is LNHDA and CDR2 is SQIVND (reference sequence). This CDR3 has 13 amino acids. J lost 5 bases, V lost 9 bases, and 6 bases had no gene match. CDR3 sequence reads: CASSLGGTGELFF. The CDR3 DNA is TGTGCCAGCTCCCTCGGGGGGACCGGGGAGCTGTTTTTT.